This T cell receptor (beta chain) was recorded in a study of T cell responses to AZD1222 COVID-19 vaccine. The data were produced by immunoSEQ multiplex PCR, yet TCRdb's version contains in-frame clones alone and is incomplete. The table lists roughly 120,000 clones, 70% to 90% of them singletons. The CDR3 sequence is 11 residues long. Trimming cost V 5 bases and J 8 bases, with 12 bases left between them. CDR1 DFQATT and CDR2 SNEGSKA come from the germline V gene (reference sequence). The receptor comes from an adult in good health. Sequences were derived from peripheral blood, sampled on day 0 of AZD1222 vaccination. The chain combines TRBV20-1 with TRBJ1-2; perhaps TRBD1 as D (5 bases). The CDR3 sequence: CSAPLRGGYTF. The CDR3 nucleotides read TGCAGTGCTCCACTAAGGGGAGGCTACACCTTC.